This is a list of T cell receptor beta chains from one sample in a study of shared clonotypes between healthy human individuals. Only in-frame clones appear in the TCRdb table, and some are missing; sequencing was by immunoSEQ multiplex PCR. The repertoire includes roughly 450,000 clones, 79% of them detected once, and around 13% sits in the top ten. Material: PBMCs. These receptors were taken from a middle-aged woman in good health. Some clones in this sample may be carry-over from other donors' samples. Both conserved end residues are trimmed from each CDR3.

TRBJ1-2,TRBV6-1,ASNPTGHLNYGYT
TRBJ2-7,TRBV11-2,ASSLVGWAHEQY
TRBJ2-7,TRBV7-2,ASSLSGANYEQY
TRBJ2-7,TRBV6-5,ASSPTGSSYEQY
TRBJ2-7,TRBV7-2,ASSLLSWVGYYEQY
TRBJ1-2,TRBV6-5,ASRDRNYGYT
TRBJ2-2,TRBV7-2,ASSFTPGELF
TRBJ1-4,TRBV28,ASSLPGYEKLF
TRBJ2-1,TRBV7-2,ASSLKASGYNEQF
TRBJ2-1,TRBV29-1,SVAGKDASSYNEQF
TRBJ2-1,TRBV7-9,ASSTHEQF
TRBJ1-4,TRBV7-2,ASSPDRSNEKLF
TRBJ2-1,TRBV4-1,ASSQVGASGSEQF
TRBJ2-7,TRBV6-6,ASSYSKEPEQY
TRBJ1-6,TRBV27,ASRGDRGRNSPLH
TRBJ2-7,TRBV28,ASSFRGGLAYEQY
TRBJ2-1,TRBV5-1,ASSLAGSGVYNEQF
TRBJ2-2,TRBV7-3,ASSSSSTGELF
TRBJ2-7,TRBV9,ASSPGGTYEQY
TRBJ2-1,TRBV6-1,ASSLTGGQNEQF
TRBJ2-7,TRBV7-8,ASSLEVYQSSGYEQY
TRBJ2-3,TRBV19,ASSTTGGSRDTQY
TRBJ1-5,TRBV6-6,ASSPLNQPQH
TRBJ2-7,TRBV27,ASARGRNYEQY
TRBJ1-6,TRBV5-1,ASRRGGRDSPLH
TRBJ2-1,TRBV5-1,ASSSLTGTYNEQF
TRBJ2-3,TRBV6-5,ASSYTRGSTDTQY
TRBJ2-7,TRBV30,AWSVLTELQY
TRBJ2-1,TRBV15,ATSRGRAYNEQF